In this sample, the clone carrying this TCR beta chain turned up many times. TCRdb processed the RACE reads anew with MiXCR; each CDR3 protein has one entry. Of some 44,000 distinct CDR3 sequences detected, around 8.9% appear once; the ten largest clones hold approximately 16%. The sample originates from a study of human T cells and chemical hapten exposure. Stated time point: patch test 2, 6 weeks after DPC sensitization. Treatment defined: therapeutic diphenylcyclopropenone sensitization with weekly scalp DPC. The length of the CDR3 is 12 residues. The V segment lost 8 bases and the J segment 8 bases; nucleotides outside the gene matches: 6.

Sequencing was performed on whole blood, taken in connection with sensitization to the hapten diphenylcyclopropenone (DPC). J is TRBJ2-1 and V is TRBV12-3 or TRBV12-4; 7 bases are shared with TRBD2. The receptor's source is a woman between 40 and 55 years old with alopecia areata. Some clones in this sample may be carry-over from other donors' samples. CDR3 coding DNA: TGTGCCAGCCGGACGGGGGGTTATGAGCAGTTCTTC. Translated: CASRTGGYEQFF.